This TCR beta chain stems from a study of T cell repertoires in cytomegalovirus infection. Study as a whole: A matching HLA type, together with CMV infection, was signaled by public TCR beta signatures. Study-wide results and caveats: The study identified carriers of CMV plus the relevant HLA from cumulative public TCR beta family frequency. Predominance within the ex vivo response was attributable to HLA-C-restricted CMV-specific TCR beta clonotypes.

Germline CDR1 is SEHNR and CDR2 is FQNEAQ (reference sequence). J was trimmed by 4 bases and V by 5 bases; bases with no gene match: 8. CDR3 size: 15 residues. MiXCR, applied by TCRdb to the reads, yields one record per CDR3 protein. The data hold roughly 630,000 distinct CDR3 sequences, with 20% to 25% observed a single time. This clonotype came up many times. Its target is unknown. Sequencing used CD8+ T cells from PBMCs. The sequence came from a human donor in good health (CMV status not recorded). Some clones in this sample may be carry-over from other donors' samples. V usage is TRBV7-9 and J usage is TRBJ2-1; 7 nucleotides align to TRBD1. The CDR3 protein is CASSARDRTYNEQFF. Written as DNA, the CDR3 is TGTGCCAGCAGCGCCCGGGACAGAACATACAATGAGCAGTTCTTC. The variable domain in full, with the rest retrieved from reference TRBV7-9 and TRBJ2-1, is DTGVSQNPRHKITKRGQNVTFRCDPISEHNRLYWYRQTLGQGPEFLTYFQNEAQLEKSRLLSDRFSAERPKGSFSTLEIQRTEQGDSAMYLCASSARDRTYNEQFFGPGTRLTVL.